This T cell receptor beta chain came from a study of cytomegalovirus exposure and HLA in healthy donors. The germline V and J ends were trimmed by 0 bases and 8 bases, with 13 bases remaining between them. Germline loops: CDR1 SGHTA, CDR2 FQGTGA. The CDR3 loop spans 14 amino acids. In the PCR, 60 Vbeta and 13 Jbeta primers were used. Produced via immunoSEQ multiplex PCR; TCRdb's table is partial and in-frame only. The sample consists of about 160,000 clones, roughly 82% of them appearing once. This receptor was taken from a girl aged 10 to 17 in good health and CMV-seropositive. The chain couples TRBV7-3 to TRBJ1-2; D gene unclear. Sequenced: PBMCs. CDR3 sequence reads: CASSLTKTSRGYTF. The CDR3 DNA reads as TGTGCCAGCAGCTTAACAAAGACCTCGCGGGGCTACACCTTC.